This passage covers 17 T cell receptor beta chains from one sample sequenced in a study of blood T cell repertoires in COVID-19. Sequenced by immunoSEQ multiplex PCR; TCRdb stores in-frame clones only, minus some. The sample lists approximately 270,000 clones; nearly 90% were seen once. Specimen: PBMCs or T cells enriched from blood (not recorded which). All receptors come from a woman in her fifties or sixties who had recovered from COVID-19.

V gene TRBV19 combines with J gene TRBJ1-1, with TRBD1 identical over 10 bases. V lost 8 bases and J lost 2; bases outside the gene matches: 2. The CDR3 contains 13 residues. Looked up from germline, CDR1 is LNHDA and CDR2 is SQIVND (reference sequence). The CDR3 sequence: CASRTGGNTEAFF. DNA of the CDR3: TGTGCCAGTCGGACAGGGGGAAACACTGAAGCTTTCTTT.

This clone was seen once. The CDR3: CASRSPSGSYEQYF. Written as DNA, the CDR3 is TGCGCCAGCCGCTCTCCTAGTGGGTCCTACGAGCAGTACTTC. The genes are TRBV5-1 and TRBJ2-7; no firm D call. The CDR3 consists of 14 residues. V was trimmed by 7 bases and J by 1 base, leaving 15 bases between them. CDR1 is SGHRS and CDR2 is YFSETQ in the germline V gene.

The chain is built from TRBV6-1 and TRBJ1-3; perhaps TRBD1 as D (6 bases). Trimming cost V 11 bases and J 3 bases, with 17 bases left between them. The CDR3 is 14 amino acids. In germline, CDR1 is MNHNS, CDR2 SASEGT. The CDR3 region is CAVTGGLNGNTIYF. As DNA, the CDR3 is TGTGCCGTCACGGGGGGCCTGAATGGAAACACCATATATTTT.

This chain joins TRBV28 and TRBJ2-1; D not certain. CDR1 and CDR2 (germline): MDHEN, SYDVKM. The CDR3 consists of 12 residues. V was clipped by 5 bases and J by 4 bases, with 6 bases between them. CDR3 loop: CASSVVYNEQFF. CDR3 DNA sequence: TGTGCCAGCAGTGTAGTTTACAATGAGCAGTTCTTC.

V is TRBV27 and J is TRBJ2-7; TRBD1 matches 7 bases. J gave up 2 bases and V 6 bases, and 13 bases lay outside the gene matches. The CDR3 is made up of 16 amino acids. The germline gives CDR1 MNHEY, CDR2 SMNVEV (reference sequence). CDR3 DNA sequence: TGTGCCAGCAGCCGCCTCCACCGGGACAGAGCCTACGAGCAGTACTTC. Translated: CASSRLHRDRAYEQYF.

This rearrangement joins TRBV2 to TRBJ2-6; D unclear. The ends were cut back, 6 bases at V and 0 bases at J, with 18 bases in the middle. The CDR3 totals 18 residues. CDR1 is SNHLY and CDR2 is FYNNEI in the germline V gene. As DNA, the CDR3 is TGTGCCAGCAGATCGGGTCGTCTTCTAAGCTCTGGGGCCAACGTCCTGACTTTC. This gives the protein CASRSGRLLSSGANVLTF.

The chain carries TRBV6-5 and TRBJ2-2; 7 bases are shared with TRBD2. Germline CDR1 and CDR2: MNHEY and SVGAGI. This CDR3 is built from 14 residues. V gave up 6 bases and J gave up 9 bases; unmatched junction bases: 10. CDR3 sequence reads: CASSGRESFRELFF. The CDR3 bases are TGTGCCAGCAGCGGGCGGGAGTCCTTCCGGGAGCTGTTTTTT.

The chain has TRBV28 and TRBJ1-2; TRBD1 is a possible D gene (6 bases). V gave up 6 bases and J gave up 13 bases, with 18 bases separating them. The germline V gene encodes CDR1 MDHEN and CDR2 SYDVKM. The CDR3 is made up of 12 amino acids. The CDR3 coding sequence is TGTGCCAGCAGCCTGAGGCAGGGGATAGCCACCTTC. Its protein is CASSLRQGIATF.

V usage is TRBV28 and J usage is TRBJ2-1, with TRBD2 identical over 8 bases. This CDR3 is 12 amino acids long. Germline V gene lookup returns CDR1 MDHEN and CDR2 SYDVKM. After removal of 6 bases from V and 10 bases from J, the junction contained 5 bases not matched to a gene. The CDR3 spells CASRISGSEQFF. As DNA, the CDR3 is TGTGCCAGCAGGATCAGCGGGAGCGAGCAGTTCTTC. Filled out from reference TRBV28 and TRBJ2-1, the complete variable domain reads DVKVTQSSRYLVKRTGEKVFLECVQDMDHENMFWYRQDPGLGLRLIYFSYDVKMKEKGDIPEGYSVSREKKERFSLILESASTNQTSMYLCASRISGSEQFFGPGTRLTVL.

This sequence joins TRBV28 and TRBJ2-7, with TRBD2 as a possible D gene (5 bases). Germline values: CDR1 MDHEN, CDR2 SYDVKM. The CDR3 is made up of 14 amino acids. The ends were cut back, 4 bases at V and 3 bases at J, with 13 bases in the middle. Here the CDR3 DNA reads TGTGCCAGCAGTTCAACTAGGCAGGTCTACGAGCAGTACTTC. Translation gives CASSSTRQVYEQYF.

CDR3 coding DNA: TGCAGCGTTGAAGATGGCCCTGGGAGCGGGGAGCTGTTTTTT. It is translated as CSVEDGPGSGELFF. This chain links TRBV29-1 with TRBJ2-2, with a possible D match to TRBD2 (5 bases). The V gene lost 0 bases and the J gene lost 7 bases, with 12 bases spanning the gap. The CDR3 extends over 14 amino acids. Looked up from germline, CDR1 is SQVTM and CDR2 is ANQGSEA.

J is TRBJ1-2 and V is TRBV9; a possible D gene is TRBD1 (6 bases). Germline-derived CDR1 and CDR2 are SGDLS and YYNGEE. Deletions cut 3 bases from V and 8 bases from J, with 11 bases between. CDR3 length: 12 amino acids. Written as DNA, the CDR3 is TGTGCCAGCAGCGCACAGGGACGCGGCTACACCTTC. Its translation: CASSAQGRGYTF.

This clone was seen only once. The chain is built from TRBV27 and TRBJ2-1; TRBD2 matches 11 bases. This CDR3 is built from 18 residues. CDR1 and CDR2 from the germline V gene are MNHEY and SMNVEV (reference sequence). After removal of 5 bases from V and 1 base from J, the junction contained 10 bases not matched to a gene. The CDR3 DNA reads TGTGCCAGCAGTGCCGCGGCTAGCGGGAGGCGTTCCTACAATGAGCAGTTCTTC. Its protein product is CASSAAASGRRSYNEQFF.

The rearrangement links TRBV18 to TRBJ2-1; possibly TRBD1 for D (8 bases). The CDR3 is 15 residues long. Trimming stripped 4 bases from V and 1 base from J, with 11 bases between. The germline gives CDR1 KGHSH, CDR2 LQKENI. CDR3 coding DNA: TGTGCCAGCTCACAACAGGGGGGGTCCTACAATGAGCAGTTCTTC. Translating gives CASSQQGGSYNEQFF.

This clone has just a few counts. The chain carries TRBV28 and TRBJ1-2, with no clear D. Deletions cut 8 bases from V and 2 bases from J, with 15 bases between. In germline, CDR1 is MDHEN, CDR2 SYDVKM. The CDR3 length is 14 residues. The CDR3 is CASGLVGSNYGYTF. The CDR3, as DNA: TGTGCCAGCGGCCTCGTGGGCTCGAACTATGGCTACACCTTC.

The chain uses TRBV28 and TRBJ1-4; 8 nucleotides line up with TRBD1. Per germline, CDR1 MDHEN and CDR2 SYDVKM. The CDR3 is made up of 14 amino acids. Unmatched junction bases numbered 6, after V lost 7 bases and J lost 5 bases. The CDR3 DNA is TGTGCCAGCACGACGACAGGGGTGAATGAAAAACTGTTTTTT. This translates into CASTTTGVNEKLFF.

The J gene is TRBJ2-1, the V gene TRBV7-9, with 14 bases aligning to TRBD2. Per the germline V gene, CDR1 is SEHNR and CDR2 is FQNEAQ (reference sequence). V gave up 5 bases and J gave up 5 bases; unmatched junction bases: 8. The CDR3 consists of 17 residues. CDR3 DNA: TGTGCCAGCAGCCAACGACTAGCGGGGGGGCGGGACAATGAGCAGTTCTTC. Translation: CASSQRLAGGRDNEQFF.